This TCR beta chain was sequenced for a study of T cell responses to AZD1222 COVID-19 vaccine. At the level of the study: Both about-4-week and about-12-week second-dose recipients were combined.

Study-wide results and limits: Possibly, clonal diversity was underestimated; donors were largely white British and included more females. With two AZD1222 doses given, Spike-specific TCR breadth and depth both rose. Targeting of unmutated variant regions was reportedly seen in nearly half of spike-specific TCRs.

With respect to this clone: The antigen remains unidentified.

The CDR3 contains 16 residues. V was shortened by 5 bases and J by 4 bases, with 18 bases between the two germline ends. Germline V gene lookup returns CDR1 SEHNR and CDR2 FQNEAQ (reference sequence). Libraries were prepared by immunoSEQ multiplex PCR; TCRdb keeps only in-frame clonotypes and omits some of them. Of about 120,000 clones in the sample, roughly 90% are singletons; the top ten hold approximately 8.4%. This sequence was found in an adult in good health. The chain recombines TRBV7-9 with TRBJ1-3; D remains unclear. This specimen was peripheral blood, taken on day 0 of AZD1222 vaccination. The CDR3 DNA reads as TGTGCCAGCAGCATCCCGCCCAACGGGGAAGGAAACACCATATATTTT. Its protein is CASSIPPNGEGNTIYF. Drawing the rest from reference TRBV7-9 and TRBJ1-3, the complete variable domain is DTGVSQNPRHKITKRGQNVTFRCDPISEHNRLYWYRQTLGQGPEFLTYFQNEAQLEKSRLLSDRFSAERPKGSFSTLEIQRTEQGDSAMYLCASSIPPNGEGNTIYFGEGSWLTVV.